This T cell receptor (beta chain) was identified in a study of cytomegalovirus exposure and HLA in healthy donors. On the study more broadly: A later analysis reported the same platform for the roughly 110 validation repertoires and the 500 to 750 first-cohort repertoires.

The V and J ends lost 2 bases and 6 bases respectively, with 20 bases between them. There are 16 residues in the CDR3. The germline gives CDR1 MNHNS, CDR2 SASEGT. The study, taken as a whole, reports: Through in vitro validation, a few CMV-associated chains were shown to be specific for CMV antigens.

The repertoire was sequenced with immunoSEQ multiplex PCR; TCRdb's copy has only in-frame clones and lacks some. The profile shows over 120,000 clones, 85% to 90% of them singletons. To note about this clone: Its specificity is not known.

The chain has TRBV6-1 and TRBJ2-7, with a possible D match to TRBD1 (6 bases). The receptor was isolated from a woman under 30 in good health and CMV-seropositive. The specimen sequenced was PBMCs. DNA for the CDR3: TGTGCCAGCAGTGAATGGCAAACAGGGAAACAGAGCGAGCAGTACTTC. It translates to CASSEWQTGKQSEQYF.